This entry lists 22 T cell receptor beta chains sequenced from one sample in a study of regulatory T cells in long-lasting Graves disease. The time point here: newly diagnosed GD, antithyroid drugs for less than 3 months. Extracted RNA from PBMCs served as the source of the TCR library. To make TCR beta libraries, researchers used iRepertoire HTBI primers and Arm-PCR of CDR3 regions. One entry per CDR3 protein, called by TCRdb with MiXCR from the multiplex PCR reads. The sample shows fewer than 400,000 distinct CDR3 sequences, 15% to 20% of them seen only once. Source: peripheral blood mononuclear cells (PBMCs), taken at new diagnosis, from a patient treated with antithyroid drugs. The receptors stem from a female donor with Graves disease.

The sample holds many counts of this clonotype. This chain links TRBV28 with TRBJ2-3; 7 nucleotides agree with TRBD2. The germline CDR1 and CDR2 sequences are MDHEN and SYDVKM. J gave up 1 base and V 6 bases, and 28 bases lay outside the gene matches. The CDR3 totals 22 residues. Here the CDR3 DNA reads TGTGCCAGCAGCCTTAACTCGGGTAGGAGAGAGCCGACGGGGGGTCGCACAGATACGCAGTATTTT. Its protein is CASSLNSGRREPTGGRTDTQYF.

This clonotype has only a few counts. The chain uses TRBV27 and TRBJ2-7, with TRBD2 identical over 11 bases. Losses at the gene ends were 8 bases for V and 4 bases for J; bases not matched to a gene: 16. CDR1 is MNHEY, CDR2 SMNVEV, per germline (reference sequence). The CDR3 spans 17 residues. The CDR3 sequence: CASGAARLAGFSYEQYF. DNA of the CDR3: TGTGCCAGCGGCGCAGCCCGACTAGCGGGATTTTCATACGAGCAGTACTTC.

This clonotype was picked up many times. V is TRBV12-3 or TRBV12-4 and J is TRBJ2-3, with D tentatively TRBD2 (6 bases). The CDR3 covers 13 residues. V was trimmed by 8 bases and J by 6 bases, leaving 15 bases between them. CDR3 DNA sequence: TGTGCCAGCCGTTCAGACAGCGGGGATACGCAGTATTTT. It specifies CASRSDSGDTQYF.

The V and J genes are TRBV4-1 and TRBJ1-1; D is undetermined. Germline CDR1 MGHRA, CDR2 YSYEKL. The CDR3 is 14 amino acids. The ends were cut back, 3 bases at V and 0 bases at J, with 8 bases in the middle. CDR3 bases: TGCGCCAGCAGCCAGAGGACGATGAACACTGAAGCTTTCTTT. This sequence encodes CASSQRTMNTEAFF.

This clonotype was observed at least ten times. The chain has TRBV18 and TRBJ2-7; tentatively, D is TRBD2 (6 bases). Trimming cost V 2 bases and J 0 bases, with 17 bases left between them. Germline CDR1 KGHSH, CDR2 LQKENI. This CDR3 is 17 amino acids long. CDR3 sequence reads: CASSPTVGGASSYEQYF. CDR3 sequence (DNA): TGTGCCAGCTCACCAACTGTTGGCGGGGCAAGCTCCTACGAGCAGTACTTC. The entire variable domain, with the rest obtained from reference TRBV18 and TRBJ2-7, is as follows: NAGVMQNPRHLVRRRGQEARLRCSPMKGHSHVYWYRQLPEEGLKFMVYLQKENIIDESGMPKERFSAEFPKEGPSILRIQQVVRGDSAAYFCASSPTVGGASSYEQYFGPGTRLTVT.

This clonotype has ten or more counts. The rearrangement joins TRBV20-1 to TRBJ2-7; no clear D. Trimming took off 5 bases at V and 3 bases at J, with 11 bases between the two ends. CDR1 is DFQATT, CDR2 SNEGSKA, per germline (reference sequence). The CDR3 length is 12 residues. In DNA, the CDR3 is TGCAGTGCTTCCAAGGGTGACTACGAGCAGTACTTC. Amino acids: CSASKGDYEQYF.

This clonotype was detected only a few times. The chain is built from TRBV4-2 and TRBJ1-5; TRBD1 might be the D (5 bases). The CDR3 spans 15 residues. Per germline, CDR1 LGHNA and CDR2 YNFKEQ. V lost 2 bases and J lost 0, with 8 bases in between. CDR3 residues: CASSQTGNSNQPQHF. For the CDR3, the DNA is TGTGCCAGCAGCCAAACAGGTAATAGCAATCAGCCCCAGCATTTT.

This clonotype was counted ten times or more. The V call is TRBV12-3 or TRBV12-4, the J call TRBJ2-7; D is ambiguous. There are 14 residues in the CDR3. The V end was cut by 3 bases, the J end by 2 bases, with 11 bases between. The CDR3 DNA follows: TGTGCCAGCAGTTTCGGGTTCATCCCCTACGAGCAGTACTTC. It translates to CASSFGFIPYEQYF.

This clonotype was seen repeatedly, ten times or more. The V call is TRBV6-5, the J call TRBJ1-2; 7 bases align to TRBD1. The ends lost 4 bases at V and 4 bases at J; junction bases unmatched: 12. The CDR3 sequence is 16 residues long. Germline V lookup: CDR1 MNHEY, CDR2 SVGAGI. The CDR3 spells CASSSNTGAVVYGYTF. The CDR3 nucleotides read TGTGCCAGCAGTTCAAATACAGGGGCCGTAGTCTATGGCTACACCTTC.

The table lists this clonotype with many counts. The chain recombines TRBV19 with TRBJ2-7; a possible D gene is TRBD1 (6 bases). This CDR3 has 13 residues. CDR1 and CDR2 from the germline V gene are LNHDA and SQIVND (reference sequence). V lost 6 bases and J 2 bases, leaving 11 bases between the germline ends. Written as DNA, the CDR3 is TGTGCCAGTAGCCAAGGACAGACCTACGAGCAGTACTTC. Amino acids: CASSQGQTYEQYF.

The CDR3 bases are TGCAGTGCTAGAGAAACGACTAGCGGGAGCGACAATGAGCAGTACTTC. It codes for CSARETTSGSDNEQYF. The rearrangement uses TRBV20-1 and TRBJ2-1; 12 bases match TRBD2. The DNA end is a closer match to TRBJ2-7, so the J assignment may be wrong. The CDR3 consists of 16 residues. In germline, CDR1 is DFQATT, CDR2 SNEGSKA (reference sequence).

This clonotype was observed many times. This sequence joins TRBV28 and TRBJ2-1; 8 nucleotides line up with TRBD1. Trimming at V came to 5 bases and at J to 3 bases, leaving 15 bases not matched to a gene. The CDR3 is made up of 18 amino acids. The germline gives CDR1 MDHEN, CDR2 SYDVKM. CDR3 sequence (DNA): TGTGCCAGCAGTGGGGACCCTCCGGGACAGGAACGCTACAATGAGCAGTTCTTC. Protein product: CASSGDPPGQERYNEQFF.

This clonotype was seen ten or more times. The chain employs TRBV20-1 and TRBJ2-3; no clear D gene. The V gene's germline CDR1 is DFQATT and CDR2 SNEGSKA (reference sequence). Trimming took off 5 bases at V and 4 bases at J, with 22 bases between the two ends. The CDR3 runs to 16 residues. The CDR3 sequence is CSAEVQDHRDSDTQYF. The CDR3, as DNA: TGCAGTGCTGAGGTCCAGGACCATCGTGACTCAGATACGCAGTATTTT.

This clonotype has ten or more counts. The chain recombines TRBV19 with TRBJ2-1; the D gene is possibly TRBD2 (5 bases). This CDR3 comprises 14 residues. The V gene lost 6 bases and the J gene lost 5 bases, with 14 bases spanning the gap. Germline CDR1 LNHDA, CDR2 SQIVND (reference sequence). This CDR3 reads CASRLLAANNEQFF. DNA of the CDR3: TGTGCCAGTAGGTTGCTAGCAGCTAACAATGAGCAGTTCTTC.

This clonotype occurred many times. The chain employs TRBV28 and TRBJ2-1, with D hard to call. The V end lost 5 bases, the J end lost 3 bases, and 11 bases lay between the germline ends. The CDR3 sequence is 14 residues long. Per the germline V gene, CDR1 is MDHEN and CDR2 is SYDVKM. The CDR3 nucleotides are TGTGCCAGCAGTCCCTCATTGGACTACAATGAGCAGTTCTTC. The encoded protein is CASSPSLDYNEQFF.

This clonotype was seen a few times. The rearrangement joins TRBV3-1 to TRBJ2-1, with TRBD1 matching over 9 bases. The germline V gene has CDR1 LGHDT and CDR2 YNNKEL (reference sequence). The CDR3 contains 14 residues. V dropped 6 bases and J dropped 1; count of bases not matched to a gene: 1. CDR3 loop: CASRDRGSYNEQFF. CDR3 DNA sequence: TGTGCCAGCAGGGACAGGGGATCCTACAATGAGCAGTTCTTC.

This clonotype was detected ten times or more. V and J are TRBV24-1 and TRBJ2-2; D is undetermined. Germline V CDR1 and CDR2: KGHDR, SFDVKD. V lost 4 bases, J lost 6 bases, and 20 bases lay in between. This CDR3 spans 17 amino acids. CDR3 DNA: TGTGCCACCAGTGACCCCGGGTCCTTCGGAGTTGCCGGGGAGCTGTTTTTT. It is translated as CATSDPGSFGVAGELFF.

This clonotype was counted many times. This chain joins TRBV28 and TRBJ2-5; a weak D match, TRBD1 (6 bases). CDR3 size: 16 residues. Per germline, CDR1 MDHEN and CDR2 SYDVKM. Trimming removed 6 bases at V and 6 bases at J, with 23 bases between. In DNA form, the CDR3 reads TGTGCCAGCAGACCTATGGGGCAGGGGCCTAGGAAGACCCAGTACTTC. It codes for CASRPMGQGPRKTQYF.

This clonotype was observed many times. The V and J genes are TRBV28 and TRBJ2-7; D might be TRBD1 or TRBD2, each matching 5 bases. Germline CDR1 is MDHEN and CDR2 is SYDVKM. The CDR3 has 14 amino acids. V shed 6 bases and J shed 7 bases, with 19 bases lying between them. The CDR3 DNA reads TGTGCCAGCAGGGGTGCTAAAACCGGGACGGAGCAGTACTTC. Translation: CASRGAKTGTEQYF.

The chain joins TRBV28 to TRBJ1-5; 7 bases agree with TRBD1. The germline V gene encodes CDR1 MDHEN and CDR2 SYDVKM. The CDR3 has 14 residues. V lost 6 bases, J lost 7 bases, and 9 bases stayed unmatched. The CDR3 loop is CASSVQGPQQPQHF. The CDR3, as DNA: TGTGCCAGCAGCGTACAGGGGCCACAGCAGCCCCAGCATTTT.

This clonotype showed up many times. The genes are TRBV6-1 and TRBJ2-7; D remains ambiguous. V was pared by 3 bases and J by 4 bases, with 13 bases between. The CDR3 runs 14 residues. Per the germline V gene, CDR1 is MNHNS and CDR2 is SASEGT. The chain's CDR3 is CASSEGSDLYEQYF. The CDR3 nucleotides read TGTGCCAGCAGTGAGGGCAGCGATCTTTACGAGCAGTACTTC.

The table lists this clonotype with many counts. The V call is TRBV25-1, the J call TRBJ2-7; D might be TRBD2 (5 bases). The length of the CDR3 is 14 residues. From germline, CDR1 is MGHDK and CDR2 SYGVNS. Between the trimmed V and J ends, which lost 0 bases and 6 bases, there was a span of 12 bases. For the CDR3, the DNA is TGTGCCAGCAGTGAATACGGGGAAGCCAGCGAGCAGTACTTC. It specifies CASSEYGEASEQYF.